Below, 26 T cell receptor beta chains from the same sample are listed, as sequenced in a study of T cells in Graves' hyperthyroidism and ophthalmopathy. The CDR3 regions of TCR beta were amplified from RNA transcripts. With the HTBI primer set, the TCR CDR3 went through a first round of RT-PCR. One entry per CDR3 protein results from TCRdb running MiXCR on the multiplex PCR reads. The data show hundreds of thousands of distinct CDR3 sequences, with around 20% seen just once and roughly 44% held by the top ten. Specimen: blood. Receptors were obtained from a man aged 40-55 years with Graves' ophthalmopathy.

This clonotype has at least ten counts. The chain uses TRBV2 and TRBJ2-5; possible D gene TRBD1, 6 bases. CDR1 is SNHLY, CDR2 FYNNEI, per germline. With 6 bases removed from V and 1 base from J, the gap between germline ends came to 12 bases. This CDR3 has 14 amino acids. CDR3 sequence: CASRDGQLQETQYF. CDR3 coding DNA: TGTGCCAGCAGGGACGGACAGCTCCAAGAGACCCAGTACTTC.

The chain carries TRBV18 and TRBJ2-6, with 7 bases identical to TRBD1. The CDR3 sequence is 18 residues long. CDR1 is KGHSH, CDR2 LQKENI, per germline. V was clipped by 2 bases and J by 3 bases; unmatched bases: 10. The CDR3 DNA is TGTGCCAGCTCACCAAAGGGACAGAGCTCTCTTGGGGCCAACGTCCTGACTTTC. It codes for CASSPKGQSSLGANVLTF.

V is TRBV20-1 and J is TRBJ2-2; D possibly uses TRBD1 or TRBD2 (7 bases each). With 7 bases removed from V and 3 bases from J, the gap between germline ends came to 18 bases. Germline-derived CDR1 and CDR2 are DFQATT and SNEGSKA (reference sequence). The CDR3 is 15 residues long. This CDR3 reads CSGGGGGSDTGELFF. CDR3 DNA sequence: TGCAGTGGGGGGGGAGGGGGCAGTGACACCGGGGAGCTGTTTTTT.

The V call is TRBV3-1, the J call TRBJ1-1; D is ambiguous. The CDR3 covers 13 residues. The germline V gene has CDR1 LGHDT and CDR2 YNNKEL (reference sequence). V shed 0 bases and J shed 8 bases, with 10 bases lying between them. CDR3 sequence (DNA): TGTGCCAGCAGCCAAGAAGGGTTTGTAGAAGCTTTCTTT. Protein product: CASSQEGFVEAFF.

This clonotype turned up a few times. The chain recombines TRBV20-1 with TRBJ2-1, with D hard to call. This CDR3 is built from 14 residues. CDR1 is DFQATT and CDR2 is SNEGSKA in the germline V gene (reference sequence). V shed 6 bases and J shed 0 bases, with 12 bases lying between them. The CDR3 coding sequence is TGCAGTGCGAGGACCCAGAGCTCCTACAATGAGCAGTTCTTC. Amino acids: CSARTQSSYNEQFF.

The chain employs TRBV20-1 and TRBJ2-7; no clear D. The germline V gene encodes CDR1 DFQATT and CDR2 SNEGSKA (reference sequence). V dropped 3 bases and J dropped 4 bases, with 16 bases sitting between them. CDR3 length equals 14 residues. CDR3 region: CSARAPVHPYEQYF. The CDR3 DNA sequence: TGCAGTGCTAGGGCCCCGGTCCACCCTTACGAGCAGTACTTC.

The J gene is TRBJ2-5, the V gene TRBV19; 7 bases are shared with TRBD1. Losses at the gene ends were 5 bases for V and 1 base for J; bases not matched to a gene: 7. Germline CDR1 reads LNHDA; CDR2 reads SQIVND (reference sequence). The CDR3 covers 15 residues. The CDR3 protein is CASSFSGTVQETQYF. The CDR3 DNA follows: TGTGCCAGTAGTTTTTCCGGGACAGTCCAAGAGACCCAGTACTTC.

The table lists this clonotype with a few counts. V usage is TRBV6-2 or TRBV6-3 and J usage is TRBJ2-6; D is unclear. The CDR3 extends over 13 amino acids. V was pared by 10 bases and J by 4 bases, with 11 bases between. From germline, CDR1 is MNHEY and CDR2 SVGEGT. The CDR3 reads CATQFTGANVLTF. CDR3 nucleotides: TGTGCCACCCAATTTACCGGGGCCAACGTCCTGACTTTC.

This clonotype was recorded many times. CDR3 nucleotide sequence: TGTGCCAGCAGCGTCTACTTGACTAGCACAGATACGCAGTATTTT. Translated: CASSVYLTSTDTQYF. J is TRBJ2-3 and V is TRBV28; no clear D. Trimming left V 6 bases short and J 0 bases short, with 13 bases between. This CDR3 is 15 amino acids long. Germline V gene sequence: CDR1 MDHEN, CDR2 SYDVKM.

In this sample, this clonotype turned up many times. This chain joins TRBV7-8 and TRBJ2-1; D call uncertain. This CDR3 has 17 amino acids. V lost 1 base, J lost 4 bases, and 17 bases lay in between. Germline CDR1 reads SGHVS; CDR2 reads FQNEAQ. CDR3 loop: CASSLVRMPAVYNEQFF. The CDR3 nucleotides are TGTGCCAGCAGCTTAGTTAGGATGCCCGCGGTTTACAATGAGCAGTTCTTC. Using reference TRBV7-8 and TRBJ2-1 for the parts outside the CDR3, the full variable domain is GAGVSQSPRYKVAKRGQDVALRCDPISGHVSLFWYQQALGQGPEFLTYFQNEAQLDKSGLPSDRFFAERPEGSVSTLKIQRTQQEDSAVYLCASSLVRMPAVYNEQFFGPGTRLTVL.

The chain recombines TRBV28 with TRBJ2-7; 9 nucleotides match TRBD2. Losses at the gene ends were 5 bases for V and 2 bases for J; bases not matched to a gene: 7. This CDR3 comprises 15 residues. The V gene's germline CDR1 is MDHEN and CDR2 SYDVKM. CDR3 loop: CASSGRGLAPYEQYF. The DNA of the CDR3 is TGTGCCAGCAGTGGGCGGGGACTAGCCCCCTACGAGCAGTACTTC.

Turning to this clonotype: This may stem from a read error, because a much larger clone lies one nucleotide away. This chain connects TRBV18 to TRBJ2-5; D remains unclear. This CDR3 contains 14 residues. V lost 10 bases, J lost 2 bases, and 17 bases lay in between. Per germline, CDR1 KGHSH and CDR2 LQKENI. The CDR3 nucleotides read TGTGCCACCAATGCACAGTGGAATCAAGAGACCCAGTACTTC. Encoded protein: CATNAQWNQETQYF.

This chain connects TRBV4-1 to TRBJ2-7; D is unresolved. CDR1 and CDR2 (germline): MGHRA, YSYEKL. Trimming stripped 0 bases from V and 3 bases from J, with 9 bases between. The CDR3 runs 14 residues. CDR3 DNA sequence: TGCGCCAGCAGCCAAGAAGCTTTCCTCTACGAGCAGTACTTC. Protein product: CASSQEAFLYEQYF.

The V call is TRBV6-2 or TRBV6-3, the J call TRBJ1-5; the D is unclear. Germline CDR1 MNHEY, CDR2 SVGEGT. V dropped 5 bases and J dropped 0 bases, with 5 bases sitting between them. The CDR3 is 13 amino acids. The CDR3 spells CASSGSSNQPQHF. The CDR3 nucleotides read TGTGCCAGCAGTGGGAGTAGCAATCAGCCCCAGCATTTT.

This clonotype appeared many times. The CDR3 DNA follows: TGTGCCTGGACCCCGGTAGGGGGGATCGGCTACACCTTC. It translates to CAWTPVGGIGYTF. The chain recombines TRBV30 with TRBJ1-2, with a weak D call TRBD1 (6 bases). Germline CDR1 is GTSNPN and CDR2 is SVGIG (reference sequence). Between the trimmed V and J ends, which lost 4 bases and 8 bases, there was a span of 17 bases. The CDR3 is 13 amino acids.

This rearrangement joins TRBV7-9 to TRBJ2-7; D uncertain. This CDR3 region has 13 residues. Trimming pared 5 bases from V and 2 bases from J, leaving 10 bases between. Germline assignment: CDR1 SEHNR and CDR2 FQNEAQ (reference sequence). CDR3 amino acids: CASSPTAPYEQYF. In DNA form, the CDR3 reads TGTGCCAGCAGCCCGACGGCGCCCTACGAGCAGTACTTC.

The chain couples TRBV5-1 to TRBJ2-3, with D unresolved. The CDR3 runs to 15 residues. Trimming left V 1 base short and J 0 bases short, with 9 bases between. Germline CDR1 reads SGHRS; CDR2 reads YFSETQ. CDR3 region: CASSLNPTSTDTQYF. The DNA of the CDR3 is TGCGCCAGCAGCTTGAATCCTACTAGCACAGATACGCAGTATTTT.

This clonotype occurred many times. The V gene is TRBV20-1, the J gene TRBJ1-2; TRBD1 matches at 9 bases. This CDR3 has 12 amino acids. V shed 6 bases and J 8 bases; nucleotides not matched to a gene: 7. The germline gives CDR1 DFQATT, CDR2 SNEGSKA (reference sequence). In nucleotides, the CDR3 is TGCAGTGCGCGGGACAGGGTGAGCGGCTACACCTTC. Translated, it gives CSARDRVSGYTF.

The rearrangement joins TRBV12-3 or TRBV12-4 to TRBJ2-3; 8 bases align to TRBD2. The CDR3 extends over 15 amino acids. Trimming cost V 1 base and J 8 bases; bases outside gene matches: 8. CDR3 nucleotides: TGTGCCAGCAGTTTAGGCGGGGGGCTCGGGGGTACGCAGTATTTT. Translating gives CASSLGGGLGGTQYF.

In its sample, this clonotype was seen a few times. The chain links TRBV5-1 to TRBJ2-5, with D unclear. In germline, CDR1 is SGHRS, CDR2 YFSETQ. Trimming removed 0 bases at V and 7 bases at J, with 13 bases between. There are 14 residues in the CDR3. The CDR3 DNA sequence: TGCGCCAGCAGCTTGGAGGGCTCTGAGTTGACCCAGTACTTC. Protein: CASSLEGSELTQYF.

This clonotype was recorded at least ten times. This CDR3 is CAWSVLGDTQYF. The CDR3 DNA reads as TGTGCCTGGAGTGTCCTCGGAGATACGCAGTATTTT. V is TRBV30 and J is TRBJ2-3, with no clear D. Germline assignment: CDR1 GTSNPN and CDR2 SVGIG (reference sequence). V shed 0 bases and J shed 5 bases, with 6 bases lying between them. This CDR3 has 12 amino acids.

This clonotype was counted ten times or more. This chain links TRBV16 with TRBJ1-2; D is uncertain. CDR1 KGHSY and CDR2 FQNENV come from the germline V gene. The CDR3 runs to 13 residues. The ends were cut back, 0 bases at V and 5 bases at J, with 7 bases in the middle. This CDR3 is CASSQSAGYGYTF. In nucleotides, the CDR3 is TGTGCCAGCAGCCAATCGGCGGGGTATGGCTACACCTTC.

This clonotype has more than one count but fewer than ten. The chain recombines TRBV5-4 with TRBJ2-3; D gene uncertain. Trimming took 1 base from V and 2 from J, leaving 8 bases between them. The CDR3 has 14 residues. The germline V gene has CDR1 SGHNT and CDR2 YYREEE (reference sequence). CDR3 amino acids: CASSLRPPTDTQYF. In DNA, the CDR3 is TGTGCCAGCAGCTTGCGGCCTCCCACAGATACGCAGTATTTT.

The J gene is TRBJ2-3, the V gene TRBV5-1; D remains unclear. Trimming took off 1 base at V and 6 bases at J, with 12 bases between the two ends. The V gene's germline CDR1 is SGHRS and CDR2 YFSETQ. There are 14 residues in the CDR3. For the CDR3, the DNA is TGCGCCAGCAGCTTGCTGGGGATCCGGGATACGCAGTATTTT. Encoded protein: CASSLLGIRDTQYF.

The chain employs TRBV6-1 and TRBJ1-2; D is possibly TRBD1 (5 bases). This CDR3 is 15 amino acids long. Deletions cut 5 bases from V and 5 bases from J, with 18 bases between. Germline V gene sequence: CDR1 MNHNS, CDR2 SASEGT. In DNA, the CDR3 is TGTGCCAGCAGTCCACAAGGGACCCAGGGATATGGCTACACCTTC. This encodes CASSPQGTQGYGYTF.

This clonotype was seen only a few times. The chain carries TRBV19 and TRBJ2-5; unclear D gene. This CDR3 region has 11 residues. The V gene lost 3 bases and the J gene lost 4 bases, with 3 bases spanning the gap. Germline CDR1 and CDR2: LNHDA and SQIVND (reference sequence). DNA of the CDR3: TGTGCCAGTAGTATGGGAGAGACCCAGTACTTC. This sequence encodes CASSMGETQYF. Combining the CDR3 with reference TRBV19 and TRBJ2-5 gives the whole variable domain DGGITQSPKYLFRKEGQNVTLSCEQNLNHDAMYWYRQDPGQGLRLIYYSQIVNDFQKGDIAEGYSVSREKKESFPLTVTSAQKNPTAFYLCASSMGETQYFGPGTRLLVL.